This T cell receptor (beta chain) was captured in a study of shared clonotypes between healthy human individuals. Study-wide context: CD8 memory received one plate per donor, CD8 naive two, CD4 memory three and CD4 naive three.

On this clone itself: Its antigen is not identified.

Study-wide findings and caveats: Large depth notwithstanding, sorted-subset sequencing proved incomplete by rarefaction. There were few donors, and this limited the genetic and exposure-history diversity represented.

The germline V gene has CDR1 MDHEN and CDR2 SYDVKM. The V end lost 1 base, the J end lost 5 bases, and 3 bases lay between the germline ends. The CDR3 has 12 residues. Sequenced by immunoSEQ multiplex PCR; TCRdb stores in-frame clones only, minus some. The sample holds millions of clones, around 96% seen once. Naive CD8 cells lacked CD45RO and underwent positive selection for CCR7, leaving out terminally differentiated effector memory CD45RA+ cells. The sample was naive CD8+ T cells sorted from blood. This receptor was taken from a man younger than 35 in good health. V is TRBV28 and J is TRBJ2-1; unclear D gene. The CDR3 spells CASSLSNNEQFF. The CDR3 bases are TGTGCCAGCAGTTTATCAAACAATGAGCAGTTCTTC.